Below are 9 T cell receptor beta chains sequenced from a single sample in a study of blood T cell repertoires in COVID-19. The assay was immunoSEQ multiplex PCR, and TCRdb's table has in-frame clones only and misses some. Of roughly 140,000 clones in the sample, around 85% are singletons; the top ten hold 2.5% to 3%. Sequenced sample: peripheral blood. The receptors stem from a man in his fifties or sixties with acute or convalescent COVID-19.

The chain uses TRBV24-1 and TRBJ2-7, with D possibly TRBD2 on 6 matching bases. The CDR3 runs to 12 residues. The V gene lost 9 bases and the J gene lost 2 bases, with 10 bases spanning the gap. In germline, CDR1 is KGHDR, CDR2 SFDVKD. The CDR3 DNA follows: TGTGCCACCGGACCTAGCGCCTACGAGCAGTACTTC. Amino acids: CATGPSAYEQYF.

The V call is TRBV7-6, the J call TRBJ2-3; no clear D. V was clipped by 2 bases and J by 0 bases, with 9 bases between them. There are 15 residues in the CDR3. Germline assignment: CDR1 SGHVS and CDR2 FNYEAQ. The DNA for the CDR3 is TGTGCCAGCAGCTTAACCCACTATAGCACAGATACGCAGTATTTT. It translates to CASSLTHYSTDTQYF.

This clone was detected only once. The chain links TRBV28 to TRBJ2-7; a weak D match, TRBD1 (6 bases). CDR1 is MDHEN and CDR2 is SYDVKM in the germline V gene. The ends were cut back, 3 bases at V and 0 bases at J, with 12 bases in the middle. CDR3 length: 15 amino acids. The CDR3 protein is CASSFSRGNSYEQYF. The CDR3 DNA follows: TGTGCCAGCAGTTTTAGCAGGGGAAACTCCTACGAGCAGTACTTC. Filled out from reference TRBV28 and TRBJ2-7, the complete variable domain reads DVKVTQSSRYLVKRTGEKVFLECVQDMDHENMFWYRQDPGLGLRLIYFSYDVKMKEKGDIPEGYSVSREKKERFSLILESASTNQTSMYLCASSFSRGNSYEQYFGPGTRLTVT.

The chain uses TRBV2 and TRBJ1-1, with TRBD1 identical over 8 bases. CDR1 SNHLY and CDR2 FYNNEI come from the germline V gene. The CDR3 has 14 residues. J gave up 10 bases and V 4 bases, and 11 bases lay outside the gene matches. CDR3 amino acids: CASSGHQGAGGAFF. CDR3 in DNA: TGTGCCAGCAGTGGACACCAGGGGGCTGGGGGAGCTTTCTTT.

V and J are TRBV27 and TRBJ1-2; D is ambiguous. The germline V gene has CDR1 MNHEY and CDR2 SMNVEV (reference sequence). Trimming removed 5 bases from V and 4 bases from J, with 11 bases in between. The CDR3 consists of 13 residues. The CDR3 nucleotides are TGTGCCAGCAGTCGTCAAGAGGGCTATGGCTACACCTTC. Translated, it gives CASSRQEGYGYTF.

This rearrangement joins TRBV18 to TRBJ2-2, with D possibly being TRBD1 (5 bases). Germline loops: CDR1 KGHSH, CDR2 LQKENI. Deletions cut 3 bases from V and 7 bases from J, with 9 bases between. The CDR3 extends over 13 amino acids. The CDR3 here is CASSPGPDGELFF. In DNA form, the CDR3 reads TGTGCCAGCTCACCGGGGCCGGACGGGGAGCTGTTTTTT.

This clone was counted a single time. The chain recombines TRBV12-2 with TRBJ1-1. TRBV12-2 is termed a pseudogene. CDR3 size: 18 residues. CDR3 loop: CASRSLPGSPSMNTEAFF. CDR3 nucleotide sequence: TGTGCAAGTCGCTCCCTCCCCGGGAGCCCGAGCATGAACACTGAAGCTTTCTTT.

The chain joins TRBV24-1 to TRBJ1-1; a possible D gene is TRBD1 (5 bases). V was pared by 0 bases and J by 9 bases, with 7 bases between. The germline gives CDR1 KGHDR, CDR2 SFDVKD. The CDR3 has 12 amino acids. For the CDR3, the DNA is TGTGCCACCAGTGATTTGAGGGGTAAAGCTTTCTTT. As protein: CATSDLRGKAFF.

This clone was seen a single time. The genes are TRBV5-6 and TRBJ2-4; 10 bases align to TRBD2. Trimming cost V 4 bases and J 2 bases; bases outside gene matches: 12. Germline V CDR1 and CDR2: SGHDT, YYEEEE. The CDR3 consists of 18 residues. Here the CDR3 DNA reads TGTGCCAGCAGCGTAACGGGGAGCGGGAGGGCCTCCAAAAACATTCAGTACTTC. Its translation: CASSVTGSGRASKNIQYF.